This TCR beta chain derives from a study of shared clonotypes between healthy human individuals. Only one count was recorded for this clone. In the authors' methods: ImmunoSEQ supplied junction-only sequences lacking quality scores, so filtering was different. This table comes from immunoSEQ multiplex PCR, and its TCRdb copy is limited to in-frame clones, with some not included. D and trimming come from the DNA, and the V and J calls and clone size come from that table. There are approximately 510,000 clones in the sample; 60% to 85% occur only once, and 13% lies in the top ten. Sequencing was carried out using PBMCs. The clonotype comes from a middle-aged woman in good health. Some clones in this sample may be carry-over from other donors' samples.

The CDR3 reads CASSEPLGVLSYEQYF. The CDR3 region has the DNA TGTGCCAGCAGCGAACCACTAGGTGTTCTCTCCTACGAGCAGTACTTC. The genes are TRBV5-8 and TRBJ2-7, with D possibly TRBD2 on 5 matching bases. V was trimmed by 4 bases and J by 0 bases, leaving 17 bases between them. This CDR3 has 16 residues. The germline V gene has CDR1 SGHTS and CDR2 YDEGEE.